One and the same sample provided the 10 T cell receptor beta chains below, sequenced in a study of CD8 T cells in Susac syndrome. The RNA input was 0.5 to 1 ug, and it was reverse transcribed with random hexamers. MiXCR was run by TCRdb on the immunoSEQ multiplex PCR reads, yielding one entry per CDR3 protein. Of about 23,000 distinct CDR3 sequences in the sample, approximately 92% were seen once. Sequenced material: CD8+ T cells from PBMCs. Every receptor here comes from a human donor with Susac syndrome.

The chain's CDR3 is CASSQWGVSRQETQYF. In nucleotides, the CDR3 is TGTGCCAGCAGCCAGTGGGGGGTTAGTCGCCAAGAGACCCAGTACTTC. The chain employs TRBV7-8 and TRBJ2-5, with D possibly being TRBD2 (6 bases). The CDR3 spans 16 residues. Germline-derived CDR1 and CDR2 are SGHVS and FQNEAQ. V dropped 5 bases and J dropped 1 base, with 17 bases sitting between them.

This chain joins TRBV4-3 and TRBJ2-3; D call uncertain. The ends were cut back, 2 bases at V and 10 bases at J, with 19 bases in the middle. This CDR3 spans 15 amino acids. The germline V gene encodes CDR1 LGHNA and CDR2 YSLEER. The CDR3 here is CASSQNSRPLSAQYF. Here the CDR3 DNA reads TGCGCCAGCAGCCAAAACTCTCGACCGCTCAGTGCGCAGTATTTT.

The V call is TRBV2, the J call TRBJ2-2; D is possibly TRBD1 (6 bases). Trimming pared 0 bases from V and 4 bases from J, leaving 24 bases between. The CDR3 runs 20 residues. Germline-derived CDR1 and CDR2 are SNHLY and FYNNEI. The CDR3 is CASSEAHRQGPVESTGELFF. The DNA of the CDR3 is TGTGCCAGCAGTGAAGCGCATCGGCAGGGGCCTGTAGAATCCACCGGGGAGCTGTTTTTT.

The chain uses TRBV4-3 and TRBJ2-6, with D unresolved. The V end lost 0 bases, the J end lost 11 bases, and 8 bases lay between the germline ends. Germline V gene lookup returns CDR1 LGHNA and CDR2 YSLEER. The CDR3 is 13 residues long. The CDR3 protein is CASSQDISDVLTF. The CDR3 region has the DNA TGCGCCAGCAGCCAAGATATATCGGACGTCCTGACTTTC.

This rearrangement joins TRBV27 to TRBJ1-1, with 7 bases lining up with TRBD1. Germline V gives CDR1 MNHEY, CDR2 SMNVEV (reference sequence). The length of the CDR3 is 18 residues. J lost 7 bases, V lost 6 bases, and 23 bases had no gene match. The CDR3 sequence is CASRSSRGQIGLGLEAFF. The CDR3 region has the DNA TGTGCCAGCAGGTCCTCACGGGGACAGATTGGGCTTGGGCTTGAAGCTTTCTTT.

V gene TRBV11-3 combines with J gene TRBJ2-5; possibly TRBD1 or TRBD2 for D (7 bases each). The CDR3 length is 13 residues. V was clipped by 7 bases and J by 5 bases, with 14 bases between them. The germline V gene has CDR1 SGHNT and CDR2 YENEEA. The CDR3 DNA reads TGTGCCAGCACCCAGGGGGGGTCGGAGACCCAGTACTTC. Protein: CASTQGGSETQYF.

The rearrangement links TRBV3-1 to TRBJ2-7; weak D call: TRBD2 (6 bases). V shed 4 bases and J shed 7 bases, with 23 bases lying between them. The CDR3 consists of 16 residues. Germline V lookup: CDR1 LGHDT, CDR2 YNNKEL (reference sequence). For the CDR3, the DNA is TGTGCCAGCAGCCCCCTTTTCGAGGGATCGGAGGGGGAGCAGTACTTC. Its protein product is CASSPLFEGSEGEQYF.

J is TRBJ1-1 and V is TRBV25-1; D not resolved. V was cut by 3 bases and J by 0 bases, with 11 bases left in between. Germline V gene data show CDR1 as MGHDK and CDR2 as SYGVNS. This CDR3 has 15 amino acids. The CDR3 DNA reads TGTGCCAGCAGTGAGGACGGCGACTTGAACACTGAAGCTTTCTTT. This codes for CASSEDGDLNTEAFF.

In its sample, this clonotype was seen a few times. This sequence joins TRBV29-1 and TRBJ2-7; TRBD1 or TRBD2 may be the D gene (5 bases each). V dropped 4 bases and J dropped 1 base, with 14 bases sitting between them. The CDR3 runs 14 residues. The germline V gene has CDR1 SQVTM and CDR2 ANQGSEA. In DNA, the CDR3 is TGCAGCGTTGTACGCCCCGAGGGGTCCTACGAGCAGTACTTC. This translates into CSVVRPEGSYEQYF.

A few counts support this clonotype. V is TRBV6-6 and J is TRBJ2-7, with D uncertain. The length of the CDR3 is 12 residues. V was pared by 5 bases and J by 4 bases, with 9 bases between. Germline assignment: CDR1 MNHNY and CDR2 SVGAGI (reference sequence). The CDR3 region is CASSPPSYEQYF. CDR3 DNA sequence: TGTGCCAGCAGTCCCCCTTCGTACGAGCAGTACTTC.